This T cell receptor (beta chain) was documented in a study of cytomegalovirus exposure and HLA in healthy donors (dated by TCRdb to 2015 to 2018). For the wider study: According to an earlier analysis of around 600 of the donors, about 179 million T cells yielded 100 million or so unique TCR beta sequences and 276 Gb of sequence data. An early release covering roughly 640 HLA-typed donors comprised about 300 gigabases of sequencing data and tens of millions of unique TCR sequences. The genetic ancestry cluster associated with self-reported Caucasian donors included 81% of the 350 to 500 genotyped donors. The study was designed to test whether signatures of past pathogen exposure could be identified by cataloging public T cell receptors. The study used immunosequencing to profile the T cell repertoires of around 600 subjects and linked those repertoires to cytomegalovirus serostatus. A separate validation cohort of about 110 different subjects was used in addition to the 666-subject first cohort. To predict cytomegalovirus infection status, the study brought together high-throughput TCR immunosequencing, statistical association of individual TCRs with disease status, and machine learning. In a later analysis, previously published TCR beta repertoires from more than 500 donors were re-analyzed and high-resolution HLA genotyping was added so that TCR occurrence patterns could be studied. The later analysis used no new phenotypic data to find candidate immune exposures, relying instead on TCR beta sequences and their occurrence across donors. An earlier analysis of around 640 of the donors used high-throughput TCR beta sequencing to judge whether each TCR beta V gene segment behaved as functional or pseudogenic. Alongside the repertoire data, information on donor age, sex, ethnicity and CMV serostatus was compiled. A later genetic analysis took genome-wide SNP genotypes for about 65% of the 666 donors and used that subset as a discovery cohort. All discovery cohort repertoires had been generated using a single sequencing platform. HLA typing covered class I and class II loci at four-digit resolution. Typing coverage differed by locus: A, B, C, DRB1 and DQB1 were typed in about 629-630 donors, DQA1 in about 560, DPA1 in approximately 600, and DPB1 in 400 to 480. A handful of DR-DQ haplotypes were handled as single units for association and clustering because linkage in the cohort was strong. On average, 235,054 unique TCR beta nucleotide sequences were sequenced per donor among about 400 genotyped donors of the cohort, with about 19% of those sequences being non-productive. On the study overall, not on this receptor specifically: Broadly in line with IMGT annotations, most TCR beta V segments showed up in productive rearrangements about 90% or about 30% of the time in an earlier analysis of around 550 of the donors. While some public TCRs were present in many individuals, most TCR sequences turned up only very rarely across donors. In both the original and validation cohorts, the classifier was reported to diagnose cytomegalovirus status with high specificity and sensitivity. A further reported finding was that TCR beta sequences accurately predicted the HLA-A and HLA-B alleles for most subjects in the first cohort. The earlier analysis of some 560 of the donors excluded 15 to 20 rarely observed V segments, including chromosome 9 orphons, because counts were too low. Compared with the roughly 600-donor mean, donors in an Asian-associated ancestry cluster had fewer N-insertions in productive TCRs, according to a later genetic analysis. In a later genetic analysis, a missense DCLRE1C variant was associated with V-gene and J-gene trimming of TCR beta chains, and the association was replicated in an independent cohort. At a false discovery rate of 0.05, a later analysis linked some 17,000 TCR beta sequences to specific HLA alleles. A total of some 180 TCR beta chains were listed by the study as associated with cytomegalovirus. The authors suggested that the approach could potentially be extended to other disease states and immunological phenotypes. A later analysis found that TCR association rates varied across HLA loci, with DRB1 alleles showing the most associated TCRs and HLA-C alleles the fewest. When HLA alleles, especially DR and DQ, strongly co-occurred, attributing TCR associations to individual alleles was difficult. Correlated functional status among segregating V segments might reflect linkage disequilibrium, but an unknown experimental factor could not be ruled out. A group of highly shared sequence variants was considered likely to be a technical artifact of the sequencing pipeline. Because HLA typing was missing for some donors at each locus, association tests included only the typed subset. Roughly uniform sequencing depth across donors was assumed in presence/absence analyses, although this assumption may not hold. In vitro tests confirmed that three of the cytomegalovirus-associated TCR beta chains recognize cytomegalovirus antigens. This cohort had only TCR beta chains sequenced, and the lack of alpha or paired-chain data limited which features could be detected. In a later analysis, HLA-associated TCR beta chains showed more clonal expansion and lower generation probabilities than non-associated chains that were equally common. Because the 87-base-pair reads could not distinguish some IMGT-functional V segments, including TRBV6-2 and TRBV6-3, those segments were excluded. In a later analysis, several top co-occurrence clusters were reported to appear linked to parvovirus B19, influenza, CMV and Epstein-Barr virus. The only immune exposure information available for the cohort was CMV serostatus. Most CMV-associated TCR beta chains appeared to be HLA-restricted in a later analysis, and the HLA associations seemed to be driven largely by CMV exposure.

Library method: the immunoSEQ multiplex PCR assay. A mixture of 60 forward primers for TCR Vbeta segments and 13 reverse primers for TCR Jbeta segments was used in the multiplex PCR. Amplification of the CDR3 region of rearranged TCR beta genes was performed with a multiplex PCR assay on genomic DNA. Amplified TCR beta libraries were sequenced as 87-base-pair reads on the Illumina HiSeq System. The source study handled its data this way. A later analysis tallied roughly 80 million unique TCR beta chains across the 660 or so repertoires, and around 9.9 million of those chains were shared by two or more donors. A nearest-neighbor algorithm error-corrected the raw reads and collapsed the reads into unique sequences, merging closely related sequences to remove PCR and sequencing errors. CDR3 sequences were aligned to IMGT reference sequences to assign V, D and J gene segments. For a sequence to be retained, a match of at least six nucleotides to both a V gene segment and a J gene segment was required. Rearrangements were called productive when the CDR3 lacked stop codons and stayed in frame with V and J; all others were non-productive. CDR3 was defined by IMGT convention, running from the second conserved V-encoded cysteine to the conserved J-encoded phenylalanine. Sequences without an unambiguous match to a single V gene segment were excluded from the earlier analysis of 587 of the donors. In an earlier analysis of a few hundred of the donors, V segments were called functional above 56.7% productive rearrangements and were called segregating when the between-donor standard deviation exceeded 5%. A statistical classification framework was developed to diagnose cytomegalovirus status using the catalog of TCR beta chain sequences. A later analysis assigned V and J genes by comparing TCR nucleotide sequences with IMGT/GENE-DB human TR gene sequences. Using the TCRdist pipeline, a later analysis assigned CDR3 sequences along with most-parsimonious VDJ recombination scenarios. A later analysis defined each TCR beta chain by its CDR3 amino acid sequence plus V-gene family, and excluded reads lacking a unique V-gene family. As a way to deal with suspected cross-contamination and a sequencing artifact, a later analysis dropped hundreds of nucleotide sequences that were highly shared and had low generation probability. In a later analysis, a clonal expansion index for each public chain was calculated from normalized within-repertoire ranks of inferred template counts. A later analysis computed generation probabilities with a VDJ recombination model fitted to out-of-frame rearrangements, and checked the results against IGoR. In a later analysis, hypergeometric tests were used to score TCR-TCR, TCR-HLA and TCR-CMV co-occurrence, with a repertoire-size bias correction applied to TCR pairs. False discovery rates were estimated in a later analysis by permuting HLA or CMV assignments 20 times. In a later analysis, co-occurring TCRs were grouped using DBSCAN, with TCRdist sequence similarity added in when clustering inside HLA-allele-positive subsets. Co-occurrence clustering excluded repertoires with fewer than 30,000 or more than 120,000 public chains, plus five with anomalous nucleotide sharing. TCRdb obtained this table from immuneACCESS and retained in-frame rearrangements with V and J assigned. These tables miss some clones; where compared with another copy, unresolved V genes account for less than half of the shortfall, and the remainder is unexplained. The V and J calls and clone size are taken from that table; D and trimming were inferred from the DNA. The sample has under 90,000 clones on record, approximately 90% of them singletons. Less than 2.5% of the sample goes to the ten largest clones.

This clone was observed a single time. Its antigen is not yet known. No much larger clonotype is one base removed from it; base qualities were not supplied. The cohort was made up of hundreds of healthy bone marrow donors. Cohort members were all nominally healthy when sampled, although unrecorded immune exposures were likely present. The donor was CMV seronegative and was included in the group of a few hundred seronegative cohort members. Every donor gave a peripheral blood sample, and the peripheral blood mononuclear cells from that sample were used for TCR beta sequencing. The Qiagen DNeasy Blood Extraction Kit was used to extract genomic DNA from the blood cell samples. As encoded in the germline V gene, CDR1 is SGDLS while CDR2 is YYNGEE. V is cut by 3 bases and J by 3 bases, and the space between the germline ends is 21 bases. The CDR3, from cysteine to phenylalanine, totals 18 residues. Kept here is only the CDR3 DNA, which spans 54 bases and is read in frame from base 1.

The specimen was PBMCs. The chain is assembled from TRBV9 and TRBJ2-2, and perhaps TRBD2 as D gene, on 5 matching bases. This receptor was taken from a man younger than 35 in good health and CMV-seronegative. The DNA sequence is TGTGCCAGCAGCGAGACCCGCCGGGCCCCGCGGGACACCGGGGAGCTGTTTTTT. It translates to CASSETRRAPRDTGELFF.